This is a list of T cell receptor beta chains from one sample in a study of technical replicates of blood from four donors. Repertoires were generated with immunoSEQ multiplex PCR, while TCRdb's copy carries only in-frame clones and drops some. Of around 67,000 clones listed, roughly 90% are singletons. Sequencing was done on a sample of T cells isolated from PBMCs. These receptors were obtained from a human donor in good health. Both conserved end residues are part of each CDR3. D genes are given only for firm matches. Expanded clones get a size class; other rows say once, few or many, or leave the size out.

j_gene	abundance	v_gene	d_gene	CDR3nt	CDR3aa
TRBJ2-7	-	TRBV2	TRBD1	TGTGCCAGCAGAGTTGACAGGGCAGATATCTACGAGCAGTACTTC	CASRVDRADIYEQYF
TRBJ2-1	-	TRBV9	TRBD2	TGTGCCAGCAGCGTAGCTTTGACGGGAGGGAATGAGCAGTTCTTC	CASSVALTGGNEQFF
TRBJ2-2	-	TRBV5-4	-	TGTGCCAGCAGCTTGGATGGACTTAACACCGGGGAGCTGTTTTTT	CASSLDGLNTGELFF
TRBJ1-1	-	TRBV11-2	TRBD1	TGTGCCAGCAGCTTATGGACAGGCACTGAAGCTTTCTTT	CASSLWTGTEAFF
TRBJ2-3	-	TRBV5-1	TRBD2	TGCGCCAGCAGCTTGGGGCGGGAGTCTAGCACAGATACGCAGTATTTT	CASSLGRESSTDTQYF
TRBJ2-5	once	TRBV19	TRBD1	TGTGCCAGTAGTAGGGCCCCCGAGGGGGCCCAAGAGACCCAGTACTTC	CASSRAPEGAQETQYF
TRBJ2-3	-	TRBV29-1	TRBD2	TGCAGCGCGGGGGGGCGGGATTATACGCAGGGTAGCACAGATACGCAGTATTTT	CSAGGRDYTQGSTDTQYF
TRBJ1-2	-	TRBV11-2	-	TGTGCCAGCAGCTTAGCACAGGATTATGGCTACACCTTC	CASSLAQDYGYTF
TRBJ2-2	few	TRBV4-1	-	TGCGCCAGCAGCCATCCCAGGGAACCGAACACCGGGGAGCTGTTTTTT	CASSHPREPNTGELFF
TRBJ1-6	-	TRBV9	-	TGTGCCAGCAGCGTAGAAATTCCGGGTTCACCCCTCCACTTT	CASSVEIPGSPLHF
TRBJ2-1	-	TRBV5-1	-	TGCGCCAGCAGCTTAGGGCTAGCCGGGTATGAGCAGTTCTTC	CASSLGLAGYEQFF
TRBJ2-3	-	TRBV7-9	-	TGTGCCAGCAGCTTAACCCAGGGATATATAGATACGCAGTATTTT	CASSLTQGYIDTQYF
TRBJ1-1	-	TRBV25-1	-	TGTGCCAGCAGTGAATATCGAGGGGGAGCTTTCTTT	CASSEYRGGAFF
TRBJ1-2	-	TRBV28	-	TGTGCCAGCACCGACAGCAGCAACTATGGCTACACCTTC	CASTDSSNYGYTF
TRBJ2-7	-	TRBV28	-	TGTGCCAGCAGTTTAACCTGGGCCTCCGAGCAGTACTTC	CASSLTWASEQYF
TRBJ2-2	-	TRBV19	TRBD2	TGTGCCAGTAGCTGGAGACTAGCGCCCACCGGGGAGCTGTTTTTT	CASSWRLAPTGELFF
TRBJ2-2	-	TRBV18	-	TGTGCCAGCTCACCACCCTCCGGGACACGGCTGTTTTTT	CASSPPSGTRLFF
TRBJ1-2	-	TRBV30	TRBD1	TGTGCCTGGGGGGACAGGGGGTATGGCTACACCTTC	CAWGDRGYGYTF
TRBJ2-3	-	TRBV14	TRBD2	TGTGCCAGCAGCCGGGGACTACCCACAGATACGCAGTATTTT	CASSRGLPTDTQYF
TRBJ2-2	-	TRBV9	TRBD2	TGTGCCAGCAGCGCAATTCTAGCGGCCACCGGGGAGCTGTTTTTT	CASSAILAATGELFF
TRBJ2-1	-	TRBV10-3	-	TGTGCCATGGGCTCGGGACTTCTCAATGAGCAGTTCTTC	CAMGSGLLNEQFF
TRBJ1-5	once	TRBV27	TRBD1	TGTGCCAGTACCACCGGGACAGGGGGCGGTCAGCCCCAGCATTTT	CASTTGTGGGQPQHF
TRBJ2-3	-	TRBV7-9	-	TGTGCCAGCAGCTTCGACAGGTACACAGATACGCAGTATTTT	CASSFDRYTDTQYF
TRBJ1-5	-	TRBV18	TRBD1	TGTGCCAGCTCAGCTAACAGGGGGGACAATCAGCCCCAGCATTTT	CASSANRGDNQPQHF
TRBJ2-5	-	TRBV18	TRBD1	TGTGCCAGCTCAGAATTTGGGACAGCTCAAGAGACCCAGTACTTC	CASSEFGTAQETQYF
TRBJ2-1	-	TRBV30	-	TGTGCCTGGAGTGTATACGTAGCGGTGTCCTACAATGAGCAGTTCTTC	CAWSVYVAVSYNEQFF
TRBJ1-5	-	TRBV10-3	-	TGTGCCATCAGTGAGGGGGGGACGGCTGGACAGCCCCAGCATTTT	CAISEGGTAGQPQHF
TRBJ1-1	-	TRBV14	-	TGTGCCAGCAGCCAAGATCTGAGGGACGGGGACACGAACACTGAAGCTTTCTTT	CASSQDLRDGDTNTEAFF
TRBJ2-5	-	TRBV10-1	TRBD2	TGCGCCAGCAGTGTCGGGACTAGCAACCCGGGCGGGGAGACCCAGTACTTC	CASSVGTSNPGGETQYF
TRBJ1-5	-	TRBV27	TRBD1	TGTGCCAGCAGTATTACAGGGGTGAGCAATCAGCCCCAGCATTTT	CASSITGVSNQPQHF
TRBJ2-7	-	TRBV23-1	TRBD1	TGCGCCAGCAGGGAACAGGGGAAATTCGACGAGCAGTACTTC	CASREQGKFDEQYF
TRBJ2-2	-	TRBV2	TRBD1	TGTGCCAGCACCCCAAGGGACAGGAACACCGGGGAGCTGTTTTTT	CASTPRDRNTGELFF
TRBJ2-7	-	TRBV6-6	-	TGTGCCAGCAGTTATATTCGGGACAAAACCTACGAGCAGTACTTC	CASSYIRDKTYEQYF
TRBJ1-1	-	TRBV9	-	TGTGCCAGCAGCGTAAGTGGCAGCGATATGAACACTGAAGCTTTCTTT	CASSVSGSDMNTEAFF
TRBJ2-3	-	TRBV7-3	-	TGTGCCAGCAGCTTAGTTGGGGGCCGGGGCACAGATACGCAGTATTTT	CASSLVGGRGTDTQYF
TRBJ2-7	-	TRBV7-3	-	TGTGCCAGCAGCCAAGGACTAAGGGGTACGCTTGGCTCCTCCTACGAGCAGTACTTC	CASSQGLRGTLGSSYEQYF
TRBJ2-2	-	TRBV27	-	TGTGCCAGCAGTTTAGCAGGTGGCGGGGAGCTGTTTTTT	CASSLAGGGELFF
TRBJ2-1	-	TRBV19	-	TGTGCCAGTAGTATTGGCGGAGTAGGTCCCCCTGAGCAGTTCTTC	CASSIGGVGPPEQFF
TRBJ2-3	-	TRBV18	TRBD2	TGTGCCAGCTCACCGGCTAGCGGGAGTCCAGATACGCAGTATTTT	CASSPASGSPDTQYF
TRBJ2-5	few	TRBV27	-	TGTGCCAGCAGGGGGGGGCAGGGTCGAGAGACCCAGTACTTC	CASRGGQGRETQYF
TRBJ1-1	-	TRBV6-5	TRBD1	TGTGCCAGCAGTTACTCGACAGGGCTGGGAAACACTGAAGCTTTCTTT	CASSYSTGLGNTEAFF
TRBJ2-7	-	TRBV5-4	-	TGTGCCAGCAGTCCAGGGGAGGGGAAGTACTTC	CASSPGEGKYF
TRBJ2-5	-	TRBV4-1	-	TGCGCCAGCAGCCAAATAACAGGCCAAGAGACCCAGTACTTC	CASSQITGQETQYF
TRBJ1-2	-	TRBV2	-	TGTGCCAGCAGTGAAGGGAGAGAGAAAGACTATGGCTACACCTTC	CASSEGREKDYGYTF
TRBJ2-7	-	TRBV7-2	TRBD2	TGTGCCAGCAGCCTTCTCGGCAGCGGGAGGTCCTACGAGCAGTACTTC	CASSLLGSGRSYEQYF
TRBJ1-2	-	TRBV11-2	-	TGTGCCAGCAGCTTAGTTTTTGGGTTTGGGGGCGCAGGGCATGGCTACACCTTC	CASSLVFGFGGAGHGYTF
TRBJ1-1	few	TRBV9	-	TGTGCCAGCAGCGCACGGGAGGGCACTGAAGCTTTCTTT	CASSAREGTEAFF
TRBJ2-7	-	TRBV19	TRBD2	TGTGCCAGTAGTATGGGTAGCGGGGAGCCCTACGAGCAGTACTTC	CASSMGSGEPYEQYF
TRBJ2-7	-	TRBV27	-	TGTGCCAGCAGTTTGGCAGTTCGCTACGAGCAGTACTTC	CASSLAVRYEQYF
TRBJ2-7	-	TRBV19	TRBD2	TGTGCCAGTGCTTTGTCGGGAGGGGTGGGCGAGCAGTACTTC	CASALSGGVGEQYF
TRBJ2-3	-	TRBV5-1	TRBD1	TGCGCCAGCAGCCGACCGGGACAGAGCACAGATACGCAGTATTTT	CASSRPGQSTDTQYF
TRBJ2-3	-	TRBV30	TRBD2	TGTGCCCGAACTTGGGAGGGGAGGACAGATACGCAGTATTTT	CARTWEGRTDTQYF
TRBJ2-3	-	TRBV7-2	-	TGTGCCAGCAGCTTCCAGGATACGCAGTATTTT	CASSFQDTQYF